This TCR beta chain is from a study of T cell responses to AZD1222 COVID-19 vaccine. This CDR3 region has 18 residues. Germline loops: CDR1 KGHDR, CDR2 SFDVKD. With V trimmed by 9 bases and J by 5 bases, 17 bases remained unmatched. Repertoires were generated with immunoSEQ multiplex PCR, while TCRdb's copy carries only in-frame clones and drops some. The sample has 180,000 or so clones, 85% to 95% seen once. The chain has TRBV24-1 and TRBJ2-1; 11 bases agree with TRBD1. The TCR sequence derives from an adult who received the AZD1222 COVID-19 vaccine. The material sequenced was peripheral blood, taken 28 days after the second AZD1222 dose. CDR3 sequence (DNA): TGTGCCACCGCAAGGCGGACAGGGGGCGCCCCTATGGACAATGAGCAGTTCTTC. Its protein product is CATARRTGGAPMDNEQFF.